One sample yielded the 19 T cell receptor beta chains listed below, sequenced in a study of T-cell memory formation after mild COVID-19. TCRdb used MiXCR to reprocess the 5' RACE reads, holding one entry per CDR3 protein. The sample has roughly 410,000 distinct CDR3 sequences, approximately 24% seen once. Sequenced input: PBMCs or a T cell subset sorted from them (not recorded which). The receptor source for this set is an adult woman who had mild COVID-19 (a few samples of this study predate the infection). Cell type and time point are not known.

This clonotype was observed a few times. This chain uses TRBV5-1 with TRBJ2-7; D is unresolved. There are 15 residues in the CDR3. The V end lost 0 bases, the J end lost 0 bases, and 10 bases lay between the germline ends. Germline CDR1 and CDR2: SGHRS and YFSETQ. CDR3 region: CASSLARWSSYEQYF. Here the CDR3 DNA reads TGCGCCAGCAGCTTGGCCCGCTGGAGCTCCTACGAGCAGTACTTC. Full variable domain (outside the CDR3, taken from reference TRBV5-1 and TRBJ2-7): KAGVTQTPRYLIKTRGQQVTLSCSPISGHRSVSWYQQTPGQGLQFLFEYFSETQRNKGNFPGRFSGRQFSNSRSEMNVSTLELGDSALYLCASSLARWSSYEQYFGPGTRLTVT.

V gene TRBV7-8 combines with J gene TRBJ2-3, with no clear D. CDR3 length: 14 amino acids. The V end lost 7 bases, the J end lost 2 bases, and 13 bases lay between the germline ends. Germline V gene lookup returns CDR1 SGHVS and CDR2 FQNEAQ. The CDR3 loop is CASTQPVTTDTQYF. CDR3 sequence (DNA): TGTGCCAGCACCCAGCCCGTCACCACAGATACGCAGTATTTT.

This chain uses TRBV30 with TRBJ2-4, with D possibly TRBD1 on 6 matching bases. Trimming removed 0 bases at V and 4 bases at J, with 7 bases between. The CDR3 is 13 amino acids. CDR1 and CDR2 (germline): GTSNPN, SVGIG (reference sequence). The chain's CDR3 is CAWSVQGKNIQYF. CDR3 in DNA: TGTGCCTGGAGTGTTCAGGGGAAAAACATTCAGTACTTC.

This chain joins TRBV7-2 and TRBJ2-6; a possible D gene is TRBD2 (5 bases). V gave up 5 bases and J gave up 0 bases, with 11 bases separating them. CDR3 length: 16 amino acids. Germline V CDR1 and CDR2: SGHTA, FQGNSA. The CDR3 region has the DNA TGTGCCAGCAGCCCGAAGCGGCCCTCTGGGGCCAACGTCCTGACTTTC. It codes for CASSPKRPSGANVLTF.

The rearrangement joins TRBV9 to TRBJ2-5; 10 nucleotides line up with TRBD2. CDR3 length: 16 amino acids. The germline V gene encodes CDR1 SGDLS and CDR2 YYNGEE. V lost 4 bases, J lost 2 bases, and 8 bases stayed unmatched. CDR3 residues: CASSRGLAGEQETQYF. CDR3 DNA sequence: TGTGCCAGCAGCCGAGGGCTAGCGGGGGAACAAGAGACCCAGTACTTC.

This clonotype has more than one count but fewer than ten. The chain recombines TRBV7-9 with TRBJ1-2; D not resolved. Germline CDR1 is SEHNR and CDR2 is FQNEAQ (reference sequence). The V gene lost 3 bases and the J gene lost 10 bases, with 21 bases spanning the gap. CDR3 length: 15 residues. The chain's CDR3 is CASSLSHETGSAYTF. The CDR3 DNA follows: TGTGCCAGCAGCTTGAGCCACGAGACTGGTAGCGCCTACACCTTC.

Written as DNA, the CDR3 is TGTGCCAGCTCACATGGAGAAGAAGAGACCCAGTACTTC. Its translation is CASSHGEEETQYF. The J gene is TRBJ2-5, the V gene TRBV18; D gene uncertain. This CDR3 comprises 13 residues. Trimming removed 4 bases from V and 3 bases from J, with 9 bases in between. The germline gives CDR1 KGHSH, CDR2 LQKENI. Filled out from reference TRBV18 and TRBJ2-5, the complete variable domain reads NAGVMQNPRHLVRRRGQEARLRCSPMKGHSHVYWYRQLPEEGLKFMVYLQKENIIDESGMPKERFSAEFPKEGPSILRIQQVVRGDSAAYFCASSHGEEETQYFGPGTRLLVL.

This clonotype was seen a few times. Germline and junction disagree at one end, which may indicate a read error. This chain joins TRBV5-1 and TRBJ2-1, with D possibly matching TRBD2 (6 bases). CDR1 and CDR2 from the germline V gene are SGHRS and YFSETQ. The CDR3 loop spans 20 amino acids. Here the CDR3 DNA reads TGCGCCAGCAGCTTGGGCCCCCTTCTCCGGGACTCGTTCTCCAACAATGAGCAGTTCTTC. Its translation: CASSLGPLLRDSFSNNEQFF.

This clonotype was counted only a few times. The rearrangement links TRBV20-1 to TRBJ1-5; D is uncertain. CDR3 size: 14 residues. Trimming pared 4 bases from V and 4 bases from J, leaving 14 bases between. CDR1 and CDR2 from the germline V gene are DFQATT and SNEGSKA (reference sequence). CDR3 sequence: CSATRPPANQPQHF. DNA of the CDR3: TGCAGTGCTACCAGACCCCCGGCAAATCAGCCCCAGCATTTT.

This chain joins TRBV25-1 and TRBJ1-2; 12 bases are shared with TRBD1. CDR1 is MGHDK and CDR2 is SYGVNS in the germline V gene. The trim removed 6 bases at V and 4 bases at J, leaving 9 bases unmatched. The CDR3 sequence is 16 residues long. The CDR3 nucleotides read TGTGCCAGCAGCAAACTCGGGACAGGGGGCATCTATGGCTACACCTTC. Translation gives CASSKLGTGGIYGYTF.

This clonotype was counted a few times. This chain links TRBV5-6 with TRBJ2-1; D may be TRBD2 (6 bases). This CDR3 has 14 amino acids. V shed 2 bases and J shed 4 bases, with 10 bases lying between them. Per germline, CDR1 SGHDT and CDR2 YYEEEE. CDR3 DNA: TGTGCCAGCAGCTTAAGCGGGCTTTACAATGAGCAGTTCTTC. Encoded protein: CASSLSGLYNEQFF.

This clonotype has only a few counts. The V gene is TRBV29-1, the J gene TRBJ1-6; 7 bases align to TRBD1. The V gene end was trimmed by 3 bases and the J gene end by 9 bases; junction bases not matched to a gene: 8. Germline CDR1 SQVTM, CDR2 ANQGSEA. The CDR3 runs to 14 residues. The CDR3 region has the DNA TGCAGCGTTGAGCCACAGGGGTCGGGTTCACCCCTCCACTTT. Translating it yields CSVEPQGSGSPLHF.

This clonotype was seen a few times. CDR3 sequence reads: CASSPLGAPGLNTEAFF. For the CDR3, the DNA is TGTGCCAGCTCACCTCTCGGGGCCCCGGGGTTGAACACTGAAGCTTTCTTT. V usage is TRBV18 and J usage is TRBJ1-1, with D tentatively TRBD1 (5 bases). This CDR3 region has 17 residues. The V and J ends lost 3 bases and 0 bases respectively, with 17 bases between them. CDR1 and CDR2 (germline): KGHSH, LQKENI.

The J gene is TRBJ2-5, the V gene TRBV24-1; TRBD1 might be the D (5 bases). The ends were cut back, 4 bases at V and 5 bases at J, with 10 bases in the middle. The germline V gene has CDR1 KGHDR and CDR2 SFDVKD. The CDR3 extends over 13 amino acids. The CDR3 DNA reads as TGTGCCACCAGTGAAGGGGCTCGGGAGACCCAGTACTTC. Translating it yields CATSEGARETQYF.

This chain connects TRBV12-3 or TRBV12-4 to TRBJ2-7, with TRBD2 as a possible D gene (5 bases). CDR3 length: 12 residues. Trimming left V 5 bases short and J 7 bases short, with 12 bases between. As DNA, the CDR3 is TGTGCCAGCAGTCCTCTGGGGAGAGAGCAGTACTTC. This encodes CASSPLGREQYF.

The rearrangement links TRBV7-2 to TRBJ2-7; TRBD2 aligns across 11 bases. CDR3 length: 19 amino acids. The germline V gene encodes CDR1 SGHTA and CDR2 FQGNSA. V was clipped by 5 bases and J by 1 base; unmatched bases: 16. The CDR3 protein is CASSPWTSGSSSQSYEQYF. Written as DNA, the CDR3 is TGTGCCAGCAGCCCCTGGACTAGCGGGTCCTCTTCCCAATCCTACGAGCAGTACTTC. The complete variable domain, with remaining parts taken from reference TRBV7-2 and TRBJ2-7, reads GAGVSQSPSNKVTEKGKDVELRCDPISGHTALYWYRQSLGQGLEFLIYFQGNSAPDKSGLPSDRFSAERTGGSVSTLTIQRTQQEDSAVYLCASSPWTSGSSSQSYEQYFGPGTRLTVT.

Concerning this clonotype: One junction end disagrees with the germline gene, perhaps due to a read error. The V gene is TRBV5-6, the J gene TRBJ1-1, with TRBD1 matching over 7 bases. This CDR3 comprises 14 residues. Looked up from germline, CDR1 is SGHDT and CDR2 is YYEEEE. CDR3 nucleotide sequence: TGTGCCAGCAGCTTAACTGACAGGGCCTTCGAACGATCATTT. Residues: CASSLTDRAFERSF. The full variable domain, in which reference TRBV5-6 and TRBJ1-1 provide the parts outside the CDR3, is DAGVTQSPTHLIKTRGQQVTLRCSPKSGHDTVSWYQQALGQGPQFIFQYYEEEERQRGNFPDRFSGHQFPNYSSELNVNALLLGDSALYLCASSLTDRAFERSFGQGTRLTVV.

This clonotype was detected ten times or more. The chain has TRBV6-2 or TRBV6-3 and TRBJ2-1; D is unresolved. V gave up 0 bases and J gave up 10 bases, with 4 bases separating them. CDR1 and CDR2 (germline): MNHEY, SVGEGT. The CDR3 runs 11 residues. The CDR3 here is CASSYSGEQFF. The CDR3 coding sequence is TGTGCCAGCAGTTACTCTGGAGAGCAGTTCTTC.

The chain combines TRBV14 with TRBJ1-6; 7 bases match TRBD1. The V gene's germline CDR1 is SGHDN and CDR2 FVKESK. The CDR3 loop spans 14 amino acids. J was trimmed by 10 bases and V by 6 bases; bases with no gene match: 9. As DNA, the CDR3 is TGTGCCAGCAGTCCTTGGACAGGTTCCTCACCCCTCCACTTT. It is translated as CASSPWTGSSPLHF.